Listed below are T cell receptor beta chains from one sample, sequenced in a study of blood T cell repertoires in COVID-19. Here immunoSEQ multiplex PCR was the method, and the copy in TCRdb shows in-frame clones only, minus some. Of 270,000 or so clones in the sample, approximately 90% were seen once. Sequencing was performed on PBMCs or T cells enriched from blood (not recorded which). The receptors derive from a middle-aged man who had been exposed to COVID-19. Both conserved end residues are part of each CDR3. A D gene is named only where the DNA matches it firmly. Rows give clone size only sometimes, using once, few, many, or a class for an expanded clone.

-,-,TRBV6-5,TRBJ1-1,CASSSPGQPNTEAFF,TGTGCCAGCAGTTCACCGGGACAACCGAACACTGAAGCTTTCTTT
-,-,TRBV4-1,TRBJ2-2,CASSQDLWGQGTGELFF,TGCGCCAGCAGCCAAGATTTGTGGGGACAAGGCACCGGGGAGCTGTTTTTT
-,TRBD1,TRBV5-1,TRBJ1-3,CASSLDGQGYSGNTIYF,TGCGCCAGCAGCTTGGACGGACAGGGGTACTCCGGAAACACCATATATTTT
-,-,TRBV12-5,TRBJ2-1,CASGTSPNNEQFF,TGTGCTAGTGGGACTTCACCCAACAATGAGCAGTTCTTC
-,-,TRBV9,TRBJ1-3,CASSVEGGSGNTIYF,TGTGCCAGCAGCGTAGAAGGCGGCTCTGGAAACACCATATATTTT
once,-,TRBV6-5,TRBJ2-7,CASEPGSQTYEQYF,TGTGCCAGCGAACCGGGATCCCAAACCTACGAGCAGTACTTC
-,TRBD1,TRBV3-1/TRBV3-2,TRBJ2-1,CASSQETDRGTNEQFF,TGTGCCAGCAGCCAAGAAACGGACAGGGGTACTAATGAGCAGTTCTTC
-,-,TRBV28,TRBJ2-5,CASSRTSAGKETQYF,TGTGCCAGCAGCCGAACGTCGGCGGGGAAAGAGACCCAGTACTTC
-,TRBD2,TRBV19,TRBJ2-1,CASSYLAGAEQFF,TGTGCCAGTAGTTACCTAGCGGGAGCTGAGCAGTTCTTC
-,-,TRBV7-6,TRBJ1-5,CASSLGGGNQPQHF,TGTGCCAGCAGCTTAGGAGGCGGCAATCAGCCCCAGCATTTT
-,-,TRBV5-1,TRBJ2-1,CASSLGGMEQFF,TGCGCCAGCAGCTTGGGAGGGATGGAGCAGTTCTTC
-,-,TRBV28,TRBJ2-7,CASSFSTYEQYF,TGTGCCAGCAGTTTCTCTACCTACGAGCAGTACTTC
-,TRBD1,TRBV6-5,TRBJ1-6,CASSRTTGSNSPLHF,TGTGCCAGCAGTAGAACGACAGGGAGTAATTCACCCCTCCACTTT
few,-,TRBV24-1,TRBJ2-5,CATSVGAGETQYF,TGTGCCACCAGTGTTGGGGCTGGGGAGACCCAGTACTTC
once,-,TRBV3-1/TRBV3-2,TRBJ2-7,CASSRIVAGGNEQYF,TGTGCCAGCAGCCGGATCGTTGCAGGAGGGAACGAGCAGTACTTC
-,TRBD2,TRBV3-1/TRBV3-2,TRBJ2-2,CASSSGLAGAPGELFF,TGTGCCAGCAGCTCCGGACTAGCGGGAGCCCCCGGGGAGCTGTTTTTT
-,-,TRBV24-1,TRBJ1-3,CATSDSRKSGNTIYF,TGTGCCACCAGTGACTCGCGGAAATCTGGAAACACCATATATTTT
once,TRBD1,TRBV30,TRBJ2-1,CAWSPGQGANEQFF,TGTGCCTGGAGTCCGGGACAGGGGGCCAATGAGCAGTTCTTC
-,TRBD2,TRBV28,TRBJ2-7,CASSSRRGGPSPEQYF,TGTGCCAGCAGTTCCAGGCGGGGGGGCCCCTCGCCCGAGCAGTACTTC
-,-,TRBV5-6,TRBJ2-1,CASSFSNEQFF,TGTGCCAGCAGCTTTAGCAATGAGCAGTTCTTC
-,TRBD2,TRBV11-2,TRBJ2-7,CASSPAWGRAGEQYF,TGTGCCAGCAGTCCGGCATGGGGCCGAGCGGGAGAGCAGTACTTC
-,TRBD1,TRBV6-2/TRBV6-3,TRBJ1-4,CASSNGQGSGGLFF,TGTGCCAGCAGTAACGGACAGGGAAGCGGAGGACTGTTTTTT
-,-,TRBV3-1/TRBV3-2,TRBJ2-2,CASSQGAGIANTGELFF,TGTGCCAGCAGCCAAGGGGCCGGAATCGCGAACACCGGGGAGCTGTTTTTT
-,TRBD1,TRBV27,TRBJ2-7,CASHPGQATVEQYF,TGTGCCAGCCACCCGGGACAGGCTACGGTCGAGCAGTACTTC
-,TRBD1,TRBV18,TRBJ2-1,CASSRKGMDRSSYNEQFF,TGTGCCAGCTCAAGAAAGGGCATGGACAGGAGCTCCTACAATGAGCAGTTCTTC
once,-,TRBV7-6,TRBJ2-3,CASSQGGDTQYF,TGTGCCAGCAGCCAAGGGGGAGATACGCAGTATTTT
-,-,TRBV30,TRBJ1-5,CAWSVGKGMGQPQHF,TGTGCCTGGAGTGTAGGGAAGGGGATGGGTCAGCCCCAGCATTTT
-,TRBD2,TRBV30,TRBJ2-5,CAWSVPSGNKETQYF,TGTGCCTGGAGTGTACCCAGCGGGAACAAAGAGACCCAGTACTTC
-,TRBD1,TRBV5-1,TRBJ1-5,CASSSGTGDNQPQHF,TGCGCCAGCAGCTCCGGGACAGGGGACAATCAGCCCCAGCATTTT
-,TRBD1,TRBV27,TRBJ2-7,CASSIITGQSGYEQYF,TGTGCCAGCAGTATCATAACGGGACAGTCGGGGTACGAGCAGTACTTC
-,-,TRBV18,TRBJ1-3,CASSPTNSHSGNTIYF,TGTGCCAGCTCACCAACGAACAGCCACTCTGGAAACACCATATATTTT
-,TRBD2,TRBV6-2/TRBV6-3,TRBJ2-5,CASSYPFSGSIKTQYF,TGTGCCAGCAGTTACCCCTTTAGCGGGAGTATAAAGACCCAGTACTTC
-,TRBD1,TRBV9,TRBJ2-2,CASSARGQGGGELFF,TGTGCCAGCAGCGCGAGGGGACAGGGAGGCGGGGAGCTGTTTTTT
-,TRBD2,TRBV6-4,TRBJ2-3,CASSDRGGTDTQYF,TGTGCCAGCAGTGACAGGGGAGGGACAGATACGCAGTATTTT
-,-,TRBV3-1/TRBV3-2,TRBJ2-7,CASSQDSPYEQYF,TGTGCCAGCAGCCAGGACTCTCCCTACGAGCAGTACTTC
few,-,TRBV12-5,TRBJ2-7,CASGLEVGSYEQYF,TGTGCTAGTGGTTTAGAGGTTGGTAGCTACGAGCAGTACTTC
-,TRBD1,TRBV6-2/TRBV6-3,TRBJ1-2,CASSPTGDTYGYTF,TGTGCCAGCAGTCCGACAGGGGACACATATGGCTACACCTTC
-,-,TRBV5-1,TRBJ1-2,CASSLVPGSGYGYTF,TGCGCCAGCAGCTTGGTTCCGGGTTCCGGCTATGGCTACACCTTC
-,-,TRBV21-1,TRBJ2-2,CASSKYREGNGGRGELFF,TGTGCCAGCAGCAAATATCGAGAAGGGAATGGCGGGAGAGGGGAGCTGTTTTTT
-,-,TRBV18,TRBJ2-7,CASSMAGRSYEQYF,TGTGCCAGCTCAATGGCAGGGAGGTCCTACGAGCAGTACTTC
-,-,TRBV6-5,TRBJ1-2,CASSYAGPDYGYTF,TGTGCCAGCAGTTATGCAGGGCCCGACTATGGCTACACCTTC